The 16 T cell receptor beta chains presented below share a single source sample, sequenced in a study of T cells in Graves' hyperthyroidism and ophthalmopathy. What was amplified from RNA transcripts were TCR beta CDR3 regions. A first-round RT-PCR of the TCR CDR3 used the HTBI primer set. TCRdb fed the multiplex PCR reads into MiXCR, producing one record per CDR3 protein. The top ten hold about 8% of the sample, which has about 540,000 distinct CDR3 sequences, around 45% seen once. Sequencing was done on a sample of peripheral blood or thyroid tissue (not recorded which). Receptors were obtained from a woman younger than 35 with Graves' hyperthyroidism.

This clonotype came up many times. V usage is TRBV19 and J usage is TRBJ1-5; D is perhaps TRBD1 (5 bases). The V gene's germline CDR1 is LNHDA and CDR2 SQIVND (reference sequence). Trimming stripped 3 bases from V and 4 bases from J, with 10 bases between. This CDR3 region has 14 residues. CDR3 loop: CASSIGGINQPQHF. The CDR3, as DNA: TGTGCCAGTAGTATCGGGGGGATAAATCAGCCCCAGCATTTT.

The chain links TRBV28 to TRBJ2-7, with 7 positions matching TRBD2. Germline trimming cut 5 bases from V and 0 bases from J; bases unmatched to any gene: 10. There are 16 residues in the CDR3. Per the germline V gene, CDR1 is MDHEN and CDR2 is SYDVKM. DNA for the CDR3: TGTGCCAGCAGTCTTCGAGGGACTACCGCCTCCTACGAGCAGTACTTC. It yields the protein CASSLRGTTASYEQYF.

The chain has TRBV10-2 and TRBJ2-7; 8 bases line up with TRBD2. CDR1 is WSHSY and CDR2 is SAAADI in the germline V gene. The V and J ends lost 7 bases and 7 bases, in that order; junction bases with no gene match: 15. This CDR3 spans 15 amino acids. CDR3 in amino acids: CASTQRAGGTGEQYF. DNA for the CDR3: TGCGCCAGCACCCAACGGGCGGGAGGCACCGGGGAGCAGTACTTC.

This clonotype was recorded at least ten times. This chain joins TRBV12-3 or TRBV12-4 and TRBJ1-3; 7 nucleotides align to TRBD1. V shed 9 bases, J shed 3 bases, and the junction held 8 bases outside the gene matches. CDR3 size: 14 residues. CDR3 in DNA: TGTGCCAGTATCACAGGGGTAAATGGAAACACCATATATTTT. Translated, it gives CASITGVNGNTIYF.

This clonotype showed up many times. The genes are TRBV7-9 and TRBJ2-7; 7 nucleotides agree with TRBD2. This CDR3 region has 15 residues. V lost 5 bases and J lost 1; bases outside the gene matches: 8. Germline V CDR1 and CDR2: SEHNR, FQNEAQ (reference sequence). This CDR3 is CASSPLLAASYEQYF. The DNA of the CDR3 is TGTGCCAGCAGCCCCTTGCTAGCGGCTTCCTACGAGCAGTACTTC. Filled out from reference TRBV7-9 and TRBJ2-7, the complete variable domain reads DTGVSQNPRHKITKRGQNVTFRCDPISEHNRLYWYRQTLGQGPEFLTYFQNEAQLEKSRLLSDRFSAERPKGSFSTLEIQRTEQGDSAMYLCASSPLLAASYEQYFGPGTRLTVT.

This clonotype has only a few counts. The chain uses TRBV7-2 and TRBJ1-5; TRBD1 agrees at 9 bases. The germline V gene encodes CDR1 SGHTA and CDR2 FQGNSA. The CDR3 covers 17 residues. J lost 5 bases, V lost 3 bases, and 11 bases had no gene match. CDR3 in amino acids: CASSFREGTGWHQPQHF. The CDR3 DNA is TGTGCCAGCAGCTTTAGAGAGGGGACAGGGTGGCATCAGCCCCAGCATTTT.

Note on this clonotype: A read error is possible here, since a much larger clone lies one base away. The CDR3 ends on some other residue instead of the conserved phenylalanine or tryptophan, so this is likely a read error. The CDR3 nucleotides are TGTGCCAGCAGCGCGCAGGTCGGGTTTACAGGGGGCTACACCTCC. It codes for CASSAQVGFTGGYTS. The V and J genes are TRBV7-8 and TRBJ1-2; a weak D match, TRBD1 (6 bases). The CDR3 runs to 15 residues. Germline values: CDR1 SGHVS, CDR2 FQNEAQ. V lost 5 bases and J lost 8, with 21 bases in between.

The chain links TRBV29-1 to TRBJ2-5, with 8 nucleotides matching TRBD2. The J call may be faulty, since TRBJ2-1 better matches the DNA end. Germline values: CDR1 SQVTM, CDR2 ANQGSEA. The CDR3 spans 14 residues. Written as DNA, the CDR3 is TGCAGCGTTGAAGCTCAGCGGGAGAAAAGTGAGCAGTTCTTC. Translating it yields CSVEAQREKSEQFF.

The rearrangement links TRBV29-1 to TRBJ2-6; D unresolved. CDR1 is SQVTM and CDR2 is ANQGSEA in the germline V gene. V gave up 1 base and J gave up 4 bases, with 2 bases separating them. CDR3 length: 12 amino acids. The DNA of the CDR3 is TGCAGCGTTGAAGGAGGGGCCAACGTCCTGACTTTC. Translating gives CSVEGGANVLTF.

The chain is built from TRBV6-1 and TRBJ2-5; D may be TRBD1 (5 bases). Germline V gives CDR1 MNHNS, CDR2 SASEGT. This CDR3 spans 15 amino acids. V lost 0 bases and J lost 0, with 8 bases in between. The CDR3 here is CASSEAQGYQETQYF. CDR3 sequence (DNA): TGTGCCAGCAGTGAAGCGCAGGGTTACCAAGAGACCCAGTACTTC.

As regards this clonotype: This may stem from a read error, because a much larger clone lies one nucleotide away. The CDR3 here is CSVGGDSGRTYNEQYF. The DNA of the CDR3 is TGCAGCGTTGGGGGGGATAGCGGGAGAACCTACAATGAGCAGTACTTC. V is TRBV29-1 and J is TRBJ2-7; 9 bases match TRBD2. CDR1 SQVTM and CDR2 ANQGSEA come from the germline V gene. V trimming: 4 bases; J trimming: 7 bases; junction bases outside the gene matches: 17. The CDR3 totals 16 residues.

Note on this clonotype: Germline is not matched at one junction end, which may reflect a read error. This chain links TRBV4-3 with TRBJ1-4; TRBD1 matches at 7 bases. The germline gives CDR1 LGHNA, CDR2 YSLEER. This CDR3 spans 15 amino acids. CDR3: CASRKDRASNGKLFF. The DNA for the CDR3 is TGCGCCAGCAGAAAAGACAGGGCTTCTAATGGAAAACTGTTTTTT.

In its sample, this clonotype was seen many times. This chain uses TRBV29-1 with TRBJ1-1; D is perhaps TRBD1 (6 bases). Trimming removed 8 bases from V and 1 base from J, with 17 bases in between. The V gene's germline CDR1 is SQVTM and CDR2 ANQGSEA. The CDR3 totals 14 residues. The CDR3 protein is CSISLGHSNTEAFF. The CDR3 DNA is TGCAGCATTTCTTTGGGACACTCGAACACTGAAGCTTTCTTT.

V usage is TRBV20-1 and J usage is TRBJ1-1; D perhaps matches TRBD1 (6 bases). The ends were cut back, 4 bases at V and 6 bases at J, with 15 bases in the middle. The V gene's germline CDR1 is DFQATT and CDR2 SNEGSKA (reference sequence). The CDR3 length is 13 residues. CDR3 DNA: TGCAGTGCTATAGGGACAAGAAACCCTGAAGCTTTCTTT. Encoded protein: CSAIGTRNPEAFF.

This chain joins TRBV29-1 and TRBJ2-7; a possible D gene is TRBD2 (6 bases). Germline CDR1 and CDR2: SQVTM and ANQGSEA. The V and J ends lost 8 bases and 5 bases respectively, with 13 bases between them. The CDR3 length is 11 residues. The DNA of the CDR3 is TGCAGCCATCGGGGGTCCCACGAGCAGTACTTC. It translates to CSHRGSHEQYF.

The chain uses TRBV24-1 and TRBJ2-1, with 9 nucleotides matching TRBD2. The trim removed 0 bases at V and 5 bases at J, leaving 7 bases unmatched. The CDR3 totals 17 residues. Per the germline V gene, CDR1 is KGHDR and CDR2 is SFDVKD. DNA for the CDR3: TGTGCCACCAGTGATTTGGGAGCGGGAGGAGGGGACAATGAGCAGTTCTTC. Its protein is CATSDLGAGGGDNEQFF.